This passage covers 2 T cell receptor beta chains from one sample sequenced in a study of OX40 agonist ivuxolimab in advanced cancers. Assay used: immunoSEQ multiplex PCR; TCRdb lists only in-frame clones, some missing. The data hold about 53,000 clones, with approximately 92% observed a single time. Sequenced material: CD4+ or CD8+ T cells sorted from blood, taken in a trial of the OX40 agonist ivuxolimab. The source of these receptors is an adult with an advanced solid tumor such as melanoma, head and neck, liver or kidney cancer.

This clone was seen once. The rearrangement links TRBV13 to TRBJ2-1, with D perhaps being TRBD1 or TRBD2 (5 bases each). The ends were cut back, 0 bases at V and 2 bases at J, with 5 bases in the middle. In germline, CDR1 is PRHDT, CDR2 FYEKMQ (reference sequence). This CDR3 has 14 residues. Here the CDR3 reads CASSLGGAYNEQFF. In nucleotides, the CDR3 is TGTGCCAGCAGCTTAGGGGGGGCCTACAATGAGCAGTTCTTC.

V is TRBV5-4 and J is TRBJ2-2, with TRBD1 matching over 7 bases. The V gene end was trimmed by 2 bases and the J gene end by 4 bases; junction bases not matched to a gene: 11. CDR1 and CDR2 from the germline V gene are SGHNT and YYREEE (reference sequence). This CDR3 comprises 17 residues. The DNA of the CDR3 is TGTGCCAGCAGCTTTAACAGGGGCGCGGTGGGCACCGGGGAGCTGTTTTTT. Its protein product is CASSFNRGAVGTGELFF.